The 9 T cell receptor beta chains presented below share a single source sample, sequenced in a study of T cell responses to AZD1222 COVID-19 vaccine. The repertoire was sequenced with immunoSEQ multiplex PCR; TCRdb's copy has only in-frame clones and lacks some. The sample includes about 67,000 clones, roughly 84% of them seen just once. The sequenced sample was peripheral blood, obtained on day 0 of AZD1222 vaccination. Receptors originate from an adult in good health.

The chain combines TRBV7-2 with TRBJ2-1; 15 nucleotides agree with TRBD2. Trimming at V came to 1 base and at J to 9 bases, leaving 7 bases not matched to a gene. Germline CDR1 SGHTA, CDR2 FQGNSA. This CDR3 is built from 17 residues. The CDR3 bases are TGTGCCAGCAGCTTAGGCGGACTAGCGGGAGGGCAGGGTGAGCAGTTCTTC. Encoded protein: CASSLGGLAGGQGEQFF.

This rearrangement joins TRBV19 to TRBJ1-6; D is undetermined. Germline CDR1 LNHDA, CDR2 SQIVND (reference sequence). This CDR3 contains 16 residues. V gave up 5 bases and J gave up 8 bases, with 19 bases separating them. CDR3: CASSLGIGNRDSPLHF. Here the CDR3 DNA reads TGTGCCAGTAGTCTTGGGATTGGAAATCGAGATTCACCCCTCCACTTT.

V gene TRBV15 combines with J gene TRBJ2-1, with 11 bases lining up with TRBD2. The CDR3 spans 16 residues. Looked up from germline, CDR1 is LNHNV and CDR2 is YYDKDF (reference sequence). V lost 0 bases, J lost 4 bases, and 2 bases stayed unmatched. CDR3 amino acids: CATSRELAGGYNEQFF. CDR3 nucleotides: TGTGCCACCAGCAGAGAGCTAGCGGGAGGATACAATGAGCAGTTCTTC.

The V call is TRBV7-9, the J call TRBJ1-5, with D hard to call. The CDR3 length is 14 residues. CDR1 is SEHNR and CDR2 is FQNEAQ in the germline V gene (reference sequence). Trimming took 5 bases from V and 4 from J, leaving 12 bases between them. CDR3 residues: CASSLDGTNQPQHF. The DNA of the CDR3 is TGTGCCAGCAGCCTGGACGGAACAAATCAGCCCCAGCATTTT.

In this sample, this clone turned up once. The J gene is TRBJ1-5, the V gene TRBV4-1, with TRBD1 as a possible D gene (6 bases). This CDR3 region has 16 residues. CDR1 and CDR2 (germline): MGHRA, YSYEKL. V was shortened by 0 bases and J by 2 bases, with 11 bases between the two germline ends. The CDR3: CASSQEWAGGNQPQHF. DNA for the CDR3: TGCGCCAGCAGCCAAGAATGGGCAGGGGGCAATCAGCCCCAGCATTTT.

The V and J genes are TRBV3-1 (or the pseudogene TRBV3-2) and TRBJ2-3, with TRBD2 identical over 7 bases. Germline V gene sequence: CDR1 LGHDT, CDR2 YNNKEL (reference sequence). The CDR3 sequence is 14 residues long. Trimming removed 7 bases from V and 3 bases from J; junction bases left unmatched: 7. DNA for the CDR3: TGTGCCAGCACCGGACTAGATGGGACAGATACGCAGTATTTT. Its protein is CASTGLDGTDTQYF.

V and J are TRBV3-1 (or the pseudogene TRBV3-2) and TRBJ1-5; unclear D gene. This CDR3 has 17 amino acids. Trimming pared 0 bases from V and 1 base from J, leaving 13 bases between. From germline, CDR1 is LGHDT and CDR2 YNNKEL (reference sequence). The CDR3 sequence: CASSQDYGLGSNQPQHF. The CDR3, as DNA: TGTGCCAGCAGCCAAGATTACGGATTAGGAAGCAATCAGCCCCAGCATTTT.

The V gene is TRBV27, the J gene TRBJ2-5; D may be TRBD2 (7 bases). V lost 2 bases and J 2 bases, leaving 15 bases between the germline ends. The CDR3 consists of 16 residues. Germline values: CDR1 MNHEY, CDR2 SMNVEV (reference sequence). CDR3 sequence (DNA): TGTGCCAGCAGTTTACCCTGCGCGGGGGCACAAGAGACCCAGTACTTC. Amino acid sequence: CASSLPCAGAQETQYF.

The chain employs TRBV2 and TRBJ1-1; D remains ambiguous. V was pared by 6 bases and J by 8 bases, with 10 bases between. The CDR3 has 11 residues. CDR1 is SNHLY, CDR2 FYNNEI, per germline. This chain's CDR3 is CASSLKLEAFF. The CDR3 DNA reads as TGTGCCAGCAGCCTAAAATTGGAAGCTTTCTTT.